The clone carrying this T cell receptor beta chain was picked up many times. The CDR3 extends over 11 amino acids. Looked up from germline, CDR1 is GTSNPN and CDR2 is SVGIG (reference sequence). Trimming shortened V by 0 bases and J by 11 bases, and 10 bases separated the two germline ends. The sample comes from a study of T cells in Graves' hyperthyroidism and ophthalmopathy. Across the whole study: Sampling of peripheral blood happened at initial diagnosis, prior to any treatment.

Individuals with ophthalmopathy presented a Clinical Activity Score of at least 3, a NOSPECS grade of at least 4 and a duration under 3 months. From 8.5 to 10 ml of fresh peripheral blood, PBMCs were isolated. RNA transcripts provided the source from which TCR beta CDR3 regions were amplified. Researchers ran a first-round RT-PCR on the TCR CDR3 using the HTBI primer set. TCRdb re-analysed the multiplex PCR reads in MiXCR, keeping a single row per CDR3 protein. The sample contains fewer than 350,000 distinct CDR3 sequences, about a sixth of which appear only once. This receptor was obtained from a woman in her thirties or forties with Graves' ophthalmopathy. The rearrangement uses TRBV30 and TRBJ1-1; D is uncertain. What was sequenced was blood. Here the CDR3 DNA reads TGTGCCTGGAGTGTACTTGAAACGGCTTTCTTT. As protein: CAWSVLETAFF.